One T cell receptor beta chain is described in this entry. The antigen remains unidentified. TCRdb keeps only in-frame clones here, not all; method: immunoSEQ multiplex PCR. The sample has about 110,000 clones; about 90% are singletons. From the roughly 110-subject validation cohort, which was separate from the roughly 620-subject first cohort, the donors were drawn. This record belongs to a study of cytomegalovirus exposure and HLA in healthy donors. Overall study findings and caveats: For cytomegalovirus status, the classifier reportedly gave diagnoses with high specificity and sensitivity. Researchers counted around 150 TCR beta chains as cytomegalovirus-associated. Rare sequences made up most TCRs, while some public TCRs were found in many donors.

V lost 3 bases, J lost 6 bases, and 14 bases lay in between. This CDR3 is 14 amino acids long. Germline assignment: CDR1 MNHEY and CDR2 SMNVEV (reference sequence). Sequenced: PBMCs. The chain employs TRBV27 and TRBJ2-5; possible D gene TRBD2, 6 bases. The sequence was collected from a woman aged 18 to 35 in good health and CMV-seronegative. The CDR3 coding sequence is TGTGCCAGCAGTTTTAGCCGGGGGTGGAAGACCCAGTACTTC. Amino acids: CASSFSRGWKTQYF.